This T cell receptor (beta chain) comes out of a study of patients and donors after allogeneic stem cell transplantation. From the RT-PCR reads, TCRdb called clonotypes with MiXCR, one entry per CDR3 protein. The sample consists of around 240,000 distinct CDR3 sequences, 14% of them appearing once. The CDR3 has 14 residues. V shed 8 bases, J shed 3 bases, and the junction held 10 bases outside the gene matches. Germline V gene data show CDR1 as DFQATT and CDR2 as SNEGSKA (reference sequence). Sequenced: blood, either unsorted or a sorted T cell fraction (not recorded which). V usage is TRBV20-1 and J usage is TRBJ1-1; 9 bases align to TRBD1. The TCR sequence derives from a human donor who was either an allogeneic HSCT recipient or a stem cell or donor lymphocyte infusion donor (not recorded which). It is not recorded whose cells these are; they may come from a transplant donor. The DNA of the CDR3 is TGCAGTCTATACACAGGGGGCACGGACACTGAAGCTTTCTTT. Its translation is CSLYTGGTDTEAFF.